This section outlines one T cell receptor beta chain sequence together with its context. The antigen is not known. These data come from a study of Ad26.COV2.S vaccination and SARS-CoV-2 variants. Study details: The Ad26.COV2.S arm of the COV1001 trial was where the donor was placed. Study results and caveats: Substantial post-vaccination breadth of spike-specific CD8+ and CD4+ T cell responses was reported. Vaccinees displayed broader spike-specific TCR repertoires than placebo recipients.

Libraries were prepared by immunoSEQ multiplex PCR; TCRdb keeps only in-frame clonotypes and omits some of them. The sample includes about 350,000 clones, 86% of them seen just once. Per the germline V gene, CDR1 is MDHEN and CDR2 is SYDVKM. The CDR3 length is 14 residues. Trimming removed 2 bases at V and 5 bases at J, with 12 bases between. Described treatment: roughly 18 received Ad26.COV2.S at low or high dose, single or two shots; roughly 5 received placebo; per-sample allocation not given. Sampling occurred on day 63 after the first vaccine or placebo injection. Sequencing used peripheral blood, obtained in a trial of Ad26.COV2.S vaccine versus placebo. J is TRBJ2-5 and V is TRBV28, with a weak D call TRBD1 (5 bases). This receptor was identified in a person aged 18-60 years who received the Ad26.COV2.S COVID-19 vaccine or a placebo. DNA of the CDR3: TGTGCCAGCAGTTTACCCCAGGGTGGCGAGACCCAGTACTTC. Its protein is CASSLPQGGETQYF. Together with reference TRBV28 and TRBJ2-5, the CDR3 gives the full variable domain: DVKVTQSSRYLVKRTGEKVFLECVQDMDHENMFWYRQDPGLGLRLIYFSYDVKMKEKGDIPEGYSVSREKKERFSLILESASTNQTSMYLCASSLPQGGETQYFGPGTRLLVL.